This T cell receptor beta chain was captured by sequencing in a study of T cell changes during pregnancy in multiple sclerosis. Sequencing used immunoSEQ multiplex PCR; TCRdb keeps in-frame clones, though not all of them. The sample yields nearly 110,000 clones, less than 95% seen once. CDR1 and CDR2 from the germline V gene are LNHDA and SQIVND (reference sequence). Germline trimming cut 5 bases from V and 4 bases from J; bases unmatched to any gene: 9. There are 16 residues in the CDR3. The starting material was peripheral blood, obtained after pregnancy. This TCR came from a female donor with multiple sclerosis, enrolled in a pregnancy study. This chain connects TRBV19 to TRBJ2-2; 8 bases align to TRBD2. CDR3: CASSPGGDKGTGELFF. For the CDR3, the DNA is TGTGCCAGTAGTCCCGGGGGGGACAAAGGCACCGGGGAGCTGTTTTTT.